The 21 T cell receptor beta chains below all came from one sample that was sequenced in a study of T cell clonotyping in hematopoietic cell transplantation. The data were produced by immunoSEQ multiplex PCR, yet TCRdb's version contains in-frame clones alone and is incomplete. The sample lists under 30,000 clones, approximately 80% occurring once. Stated time point: recipient sample about 28 days before transplant, after cytoreduction. Sequencing used peripheral blood mononuclear cells, obtained before stem cell transplant. The origin of the receptors is a woman in her thirties with chronic myeloid leukemia. Some clones in this sample may be carry-over from other donors' samples.

This clone has only one observation. The rearrangement joins TRBV29-1 to TRBJ1-2; D is possibly TRBD1 (6 bases). The germline V gene has CDR1 SQVTM and CDR2 ANQGSEA. This CDR3 has 12 residues. The V gene lost 7 bases and the J gene lost 4 bases, with 13 bases spanning the gap. This CDR3 reads CSAGTTAYGYTF. The CDR3 nucleotides are TGCAGCGCCGGGACAACAGCCTATGGCTACACCTTC.

CDR3: CASSLITGSYTF. The CDR3 DNA is TGTGCCAGCAGTTTAATTACAGGAAGCTACACCTTC. This chain links TRBV28 with TRBJ1-2; D is possibly TRBD1 (5 bases). Germline assignment: CDR1 MDHEN and CDR2 SYDVKM. Trimming stripped 2 bases from V and 9 bases from J, with 10 bases between. The CDR3 runs 12 residues.

This chain links TRBV10-3 with TRBJ1-5; maybe TRBD1 (5 bases). The CDR3 is made up of 14 amino acids. V was shortened by 3 bases and J by 5 bases, with 11 bases between the two germline ends. The germline V gene has CDR1 ENHRY and CDR2 SYGVKD. Here the CDR3 reads CAISDGRGDQPQHF. The DNA for the CDR3 is TGTGCCATCAGTGACGGGCGGGGGGATCAGCCCCAGCATTTT.

This chain joins TRBV28 and TRBJ2-7; no definite D call. Deletions cut 9 bases from V and 4 bases from J, with 19 bases between. Germline V lookup: CDR1 MDHEN, CDR2 SYDVKM. The CDR3 spans 14 residues. The CDR3 region is CASRASSPPYEQYV. The DNA for the CDR3 is TGTGCCAGTCGGGCGTCAAGCCCCCCTTACGAGCAGTACGTC.

This clone was picked up one time. V usage is TRBV27 and J usage is TRBJ1-6, with 10 positions matching TRBD1. The germline CDR1 and CDR2 sequences are MNHEY and SMNVEV (reference sequence). V gave up 3 bases and J gave up 14 bases; unmatched junction bases: 1. The CDR3 is 12 amino acids. CDR3 loop: CASSLDRGTLHF. Written as DNA, the CDR3 is TGTGCCAGCAGTTTGGACAGGGGGACCCTCCACTTT.

The chain links TRBV6-1 to TRBJ2-7; 7 nucleotides agree with TRBD1. This CDR3 contains 13 residues. Germline CDR1 MNHNS, CDR2 SASEGT. The J segment lost 2 bases and the V segment lost 4 bases, leaving 2 bases of the junction unmatched. CDR3 protein: CASSVDRAYEQYF. CDR3 in DNA: TGTGCCAGCAGTGTCGACAGGGCCTACGAGCAGTACTTC.

This clone was recorded once. V gene TRBV5-1 combines with J gene TRBJ2-7; 8 bases line up with TRBD2. The CDR3 totals 15 residues. Trimming cost V 3 bases and J 2 bases; bases outside gene matches: 7. Germline lookup yields CDR1 SGHRS and CDR2 YFSETQ. The CDR3 region has the DNA TGCGCCAGCAGCTCCCTGGCGGGGGGCCCCTACGAGCAGTACTTC. It specifies CASSSLAGGPYEQYF.

V and J are TRBV19 and TRBJ2-1, with a tentative D call TRBD2 (6 bases). Germline V CDR1 and CDR2: LNHDA, SQIVND (reference sequence). The CDR3 spans 14 residues. Trimming took off 5 bases at V and 4 bases at J, with 12 bases between the two ends. CDR3 residues: CASSLGGDYNEQFF. In DNA form, the CDR3 reads TGTGCCAGTAGTTTGGGAGGAGATTACAATGAGCAGTTCTTC.

This rearrangement joins TRBV7-9 to TRBJ1-1; a weak D match, TRBD1 (6 bases). In germline, CDR1 is SEHNR, CDR2 FQNEAQ (reference sequence). The CDR3 has 12 residues. The V and J ends lost 2 bases and 10 bases respectively, with 11 bases between them. The chain's CDR3 is CASSLSGGRAFF. The CDR3 bases are TGTGCCAGCAGCTTAAGTGGGGGCAGAGCTTTCTTT.

The rearrangement links TRBV23-1 to TRBJ1-6; D remains ambiguous. Being an ORF, TRBV23-1 has a function that is uncertain. The CDR3 spans 15 residues. V gave up 0 bases and J gave up 10 bases, with 13 bases separating them. CDR3 coding DNA: TGCGCCAGCAGTCAATCGATTCCAGGACGGTCACCCCTCCACTTT. This translates into CASSQSIPGRSPLHF.

The DNA for the CDR3 is TGTGCCAGCAGCTTAGAACGGGGCTCCTACGAGCAGTACGTC. This translates into CASSLERGSYEQYV. This chain connects TRBV11-2 to TRBJ2-7; tentative D call: TRBD2 (5 bases). The CDR3 is made up of 14 amino acids. Looked up from germline, CDR1 is SGHAT and CDR2 is FQNNGV. The V end was cut by 0 bases, the J end by 0 bases, with 6 bases between.

This rearrangement joins TRBV19 to TRBJ2-3, with TRBD2 identical over 8 bases. The junction had 5 bases not matched to a gene; V was cut back by 6 bases and J by 3 bases. CDR3 length: 14 residues. Germline CDR1 is LNHDA and CDR2 is SQIVND (reference sequence). CDR3 DNA sequence: TGTGCCAGTAGGAGCGGGGGAGGTACAGATACGCAGTATTTT. It codes for CASRSGGGTDTQYF.

V usage is TRBV4-2 and J usage is TRBJ1-2, with D perhaps matching TRBD1 (5 bases). The ends were cut back, 1 base at V and 5 bases at J, with 17 bases in the middle. Germline V CDR1 and CDR2: LGHNA, YNFKEQ. The CDR3 has 16 amino acids. CDR3: CASSQARTTVPYGYTF. CDR3 DNA sequence: TGTGCCAGCAGCCAAGCTCGGACGACAGTTCCTTATGGCTACACCTTC.

The genes are TRBV6-5 and TRBJ2-1, with TRBD2 matching over 7 bases. The CDR3 is 15 amino acids. From germline, CDR1 is MNHEY and CDR2 SVGAGI. The trim removed 3 bases at V and 5 bases at J, leaving 7 bases unmatched. The chain's CDR3 is CASSYVGGSNNEQFF. The CDR3 DNA sequence: TGTGCCAGCAGTTATGTGGGCGGGAGTAACAATGAGCAGTTCTTC.

The chain uses TRBV4-1 and TRBJ1-3; D not certain. The germline V gene has CDR1 MGHRA and CDR2 YSYEKL. V lost 1 base, J lost 0 bases, and 13 bases lay in between. This CDR3 is built from 17 residues. CDR3 loop: CASSQAFVRVSGNTIYF. CDR3 nucleotide sequence: TGCGCCAGCAGCCAAGCCTTCGTGCGGGTCTCTGGAAACACCATATATTTT.

The chain couples TRBV30 to TRBJ1-3; no clear D gene. Per the germline V gene, CDR1 is GTSNPN and CDR2 is SVGIG (reference sequence). The length of the CDR3 is 13 residues. V was trimmed by 2 bases and J by 0 bases, leaving 5 bases between them. CDR3 bases: TGTGCCTGGAGTTTATACTCTGGAAACACCATATATTTT. Protein: CAWSLYSGNTIYF.

The chain links TRBV15 to TRBJ2-1; D is perhaps TRBD2 (6 bases). Germline CDR1 reads LNHNV; CDR2 reads YYDKDF (reference sequence). The CDR3 is made up of 18 amino acids. V gave up 1 base and J gave up 0 bases, with 16 bases separating them. This CDR3 is CATSRGDLRGSSYNEQFF. As DNA, the CDR3 is TGTGCCACCAGCAGAGGGGACCTACGGGGGAGCTCCTACAATGAGCAGTTCTTC.

The table lists this clone with a count of one. The chain is built from TRBV27 and TRBJ1-2; D remains unclear. Trimming left V 3 bases short and J 4 bases short, with 9 bases between. Germline V CDR1 and CDR2: MNHEY, SMNVEV (reference sequence). CDR3 size: 13 residues. The CDR3 region has the DNA TGTGCCAGCAGTTTGCCGGGCGGCTATGGCTACACCTTC. Translating gives CASSLPGGYGYTF.

This chain connects TRBV4-1 to TRBJ2-1, with D unresolved. Trimming pared 3 bases from V and 0 bases from J, leaving 15 bases between. CDR3 length: 17 amino acids. Per germline, CDR1 MGHRA and CDR2 YSYEKL. The CDR3 is CASSQLDMGFSYNEQFF. The CDR3 DNA follows: TGCGCCAGCAGCCAGCTAGATATGGGTTTCTCCTACAATGAGCAGTTCTTC.

The gene calls are TRBV5-4 and TRBJ2-3; 7 bases are shared with TRBD2. Trimming cost V 4 bases and J 2 bases; bases outside gene matches: 7. The CDR3 spans 15 residues. CDR1 SGHNT and CDR2 YYREEE come from the germline V gene (reference sequence). CDR3 region: CASSATSKHTDTQYF. CDR3 bases: TGTGCCAGCAGCGCGACTAGCAAACACACAGATACGCAGTATTTT.

In regard to this clone: Compared with germline, one end of the junction differs, possibly owing to a read error. The rearrangement links TRBV4-1 to TRBJ1-1; D not certain. This CDR3 is 14 amino acids long. The germline V gene encodes CDR1 MGHRA and CDR2 YSYEKL. The chain's CDR3 is CASRQALANTEAFF. CDR3 coding DNA: TGCGCCAGCAGACAAGCATTGGCAAACACTGAAGCTTTCTTT.